These 24 T cell receptor beta chains came from one sample sequenced in a study of blood T cell repertoires in COVID-19. Here immunoSEQ multiplex PCR was the method, and the copy in TCRdb shows in-frame clones only, minus some. Counted here are about 190,000 clones, roughly 73% occurring once; the ten biggest clones make up 2.5% to 3.5%. Material: peripheral blood. Receptor source: a woman older than 75 with active or convalescent COVID-19.

A few counts support this clone. This chain connects TRBV27 to TRBJ1-5; maybe TRBD1 (5 bases). V dropped 5 bases and J dropped 7 bases, with 9 bases sitting between them. Per germline, CDR1 MNHEY and CDR2 SMNVEV (reference sequence). This CDR3 contains 12 residues. The CDR3 protein is CASSGGGQPQHF. In nucleotides, the CDR3 is TGTGCCAGCAGTGGGGGGGGGCAGCCCCAGCATTTT.

The chain joins TRBV7-9 to TRBJ2-4; D remains ambiguous. Germline CDR1 reads SEHNR; CDR2 reads FQNEAQ (reference sequence). Deletions cut 5 bases from V and 7 bases from J, with 12 bases between. CDR3 length: 13 residues. CDR3 residues: CASSRTAMNIQYF. The CDR3 nucleotides are TGTGCCAGCAGCCGTACCGCTATGAACATTCAGTACTTC.

This clone was detected only a few times. The chain couples TRBV24-1 to TRBJ2-3; D possibly corresponds to TRBD2 (5 bases). V lost 8 bases to trimming and J lost 2 bases, with 7 bases between them. This CDR3 has 12 amino acids. CDR1 is KGHDR, CDR2 SFDVKD, per germline. The CDR3 DNA follows: TGTGCCACCAACGGGGACACAGATACGCAGTATTTT. Residues: CATNGDTDTQYF.

The V gene is TRBV7-8, the J gene TRBJ2-2, with TRBD1 matching 8 bases. CDR1 and CDR2 from the germline V gene are SGHVS and FQNEAQ. The CDR3 length is 16 residues. The J segment lost 1 base and the V segment lost 4 bases, leaving 5 bases of the junction unmatched. This chain's CDR3 is CASSSPGQVNTGELFF. In DNA, the CDR3 is TGTGCCAGCAGCTCCCCGGGACAGGTGAACACCGGGGAGCTGTTTTTT.

The V and J genes are TRBV28 and TRBJ1-2; tentative D call: TRBD1 (5 bases). V lost 3 bases and J lost 2, with 7 bases in between. CDR1 MDHEN and CDR2 SYDVKM come from the germline V gene. This CDR3 spans 13 amino acids. This CDR3 reads CASSFPGNYGYTF. DNA for the CDR3: TGTGCCAGCAGTTTTCCAGGGAACTATGGCTACACCTTC.

This clone has more than one count but fewer than ten. The V call is TRBV28, the J call TRBJ1-5, with D perhaps matching TRBD1 (6 bases). The CDR3 contains 13 residues. CDR1 is MDHEN and CDR2 is SYDVKM in the germline V gene. Trimming took off 7 bases at V and 3 bases at J, with 10 bases between the two ends. The CDR3 loop reads CASNRVNNQPQHF. In DNA, the CDR3 is TGTGCCAGCAACAGGGTCAACAATCAGCCCCAGCATTTT.

At least ten counts were recorded for this clone. This sequence joins TRBV5-1 and TRBJ1-1, with TRBD1 matching 8 bases. Unmatched junction bases numbered 3, after V lost 4 bases and J lost 1 base. Germline V gene data show CDR1 as SGHRS and CDR2 as YFSETQ. The CDR3 runs to 14 residues. The CDR3 spells CASSLQGGNTEAFF. CDR3 DNA: TGCGCCAGCAGCCTACAGGGGGGGAACACTGAAGCTTTCTTT. Supplemented by reference TRBV5-1 and TRBJ1-1, the full variable domain reads KAGVTQTPRYLIKTRGQQVTLSCSPISGHRSVSWYQQTPGQGLQFLFEYFSETQRNKGNFPGRFSGRQFSNSRSEMNVSTLELGDSALYLCASSLQGGNTEAFFGQGTRLTVV.

This clone was counted a few times. The chain employs TRBV5-1 and TRBJ1-3, with a weak D call TRBD1 (6 bases). Germline CDR1 and CDR2: SGHRS and YFSETQ. CDR3 length: 14 amino acids. V was shortened by 3 bases and J by 4 bases, with 11 bases between the two germline ends. The chain's CDR3 is CASSSRGSGNTIYF. The CDR3 nucleotides read TGCGCCAGCAGCTCCAGGGGTTCCGGAAACACCATATATTTT. Looking up the rest from reference TRBV5-1 and TRBJ1-3 gives the full variable domain: KAGVTQTPRYLIKTRGQQVTLSCSPISGHRSVSWYQQTPGQGLQFLFEYFSETQRNKGNFPGRFSGRQFSNSRSEMNVSTLELGDSALYLCASSSRGSGNTIYFGEGSWLTVV.

The chain couples TRBV7-2 to TRBJ2-7; TRBD1 matches at 10 bases. The CDR3 is 15 residues long. V shed 3 bases, J shed 5 bases, and the junction held 7 bases outside the gene matches. Germline V gene lookup returns CDR1 SGHTA and CDR2 FQGNSA. This CDR3 reads CASSLRTGGVDEQYF. The CDR3 DNA is TGTGCCAGCAGCTTGCGGACAGGGGGTGTGGACGAGCAGTACTTC. Supplemented by reference TRBV7-2 and TRBJ2-7, the full variable domain reads GAGVSQSPSNKVTEKGKDVELRCDPISGHTALYWYRQSLGQGLEFLIYFQGNSAPDKSGLPSDRFSAERTGGSVSTLTIQRTQQEDSAVYLCASSLRTGGVDEQYFGPGTRLTVT.

This clone was detected only once. Other DNA variants within this sample encode the same CDR3. CDR3 residues: CASSELAGIGVYGYTF. CDR3 bases: TGTGCCAGCAGCGAACTAGCAGGGATAGGCGTCTATGGCTACACCTTC. V gene TRBV5-5 combines with J gene TRBJ1-2, with a tentative D call TRBD1 (5 bases). Germline CDR1 SGHKS, CDR2 YYEKEE (reference sequence). The CDR3 has 16 residues. V lost 4 bases, J lost 4 bases, and 20 bases lay in between.

The chain is built from TRBV7-6 and TRBJ1-5; D gene ambiguous. The CDR3 totals 15 residues. CDR1 is SGHVS, CDR2 FNYEAQ, per germline. V was clipped by 0 bases and J by 9 bases, with 15 bases between them. The DNA for the CDR3 is TGTGCCAGCAGCTTAGCAATTTCGCCTGAGGGGCCCCAGCATTTT. This sequence encodes CASSLAISPEGPQHF.

J is TRBJ1-1 and V is TRBV19, with a weak D call TRBD1 (5 bases). The CDR3 has 14 amino acids. V lost 1 base and J lost 5, with 11 bases in between. Germline V gene lookup returns CDR1 LNHDA and CDR2 SQIVND (reference sequence). The DNA for the CDR3 is TGTGCCAGTAGTATAGGCGGGGGTAAGACTGAAGCTTTCTTT. This sequence encodes CASSIGGGKTEAFF.

This clone was detected a few times. The J gene is TRBJ1-1, the V gene TRBV5-1; TRBD1 is a possible D gene (5 bases). With 3 bases removed from V and 0 bases from J, the gap between germline ends came to 12 bases. Germline V CDR1 and CDR2: SGHRS, YFSETQ. CDR3 length: 15 amino acids. The CDR3 DNA follows: TGCGCCAGCAGCTCGATAGGGGTCTTGAACACTGAAGCTTTCTTT. Residues: CASSSIGVLNTEAFF.

This chain uses TRBV4-2 with TRBJ2-1, with 10 nucleotides matching TRBD2. The trim removed 0 bases at V and 6 bases at J, leaving 5 bases unmatched. This CDR3 contains 16 residues. Germline V lookup: CDR1 LGHNA, CDR2 YNFKEQ. The CDR3 sequence: CASSQDASGGANEQFF. The CDR3 DNA follows: TGTGCCAGCAGCCAAGATGCAAGCGGGGGGGCCAATGAGCAGTTCTTC.

This clone was picked up one time. The V call is TRBV5-4, the J call TRBJ2-7, with 7 bases fitting TRBD2. The CDR3 is 15 amino acids. Germline values: CDR1 SGHNT, CDR2 YYREEE (reference sequence). V lost 4 bases, J lost 0 bases, and 7 bases stayed unmatched. CDR3 loop: CASSRRDYHSYEQYF. CDR3 DNA: TGTGCCAGCAGCCGCCGGGACTACCACTCCTACGAGCAGTACTTC.

The sample holds one count of this clone. CDR3 sequence: CASRYPRGTDTQYF. CDR3 bases: TGTGCCAGCAGGTACCCCAGGGGCACAGATACGCAGTATTTT. This sequence joins TRBV6-5 and TRBJ2-3; D is possibly TRBD1 (5 bases). This CDR3 has 14 amino acids. Looked up from germline, CDR1 is MNHEY and CDR2 is SVGAGI. The V end was cut by 6 bases, the J end by 1 base, with 11 bases between.

This rearrangement joins TRBV2 to TRBJ1-3; D is possibly TRBD1 (5 bases). Germline loops: CDR1 SNHLY, CDR2 FYNNEI. CDR3 size: 17 residues. Trimming cost V 4 bases and J 0 bases, with 16 bases left between them. The CDR3 here is CASSGTFLSASGNTIYF. In DNA form, the CDR3 reads TGTGCCAGCAGTGGGACATTCTTATCCGCCTCTGGAAACACCATATATTTT.

This clone has only a few counts. The gene calls are TRBV24-1 and TRBJ2-5; 9 bases agree with TRBD1. Germline CDR1 and CDR2: KGHDR and SFDVKD. CDR3 length: 18 amino acids. V was clipped by 1 base and J by 4 bases; unmatched bases: 12. The CDR3 region is CATSDFTGGQGRRETQYF. CDR3 DNA: TGTGCCACCAGTGATTTTACAGGGGGACAGGGTCGAAGAGAGACCCAGTACTTC.

The V and J genes are TRBV5-1 and TRBJ2-5; possibly TRBD1 for D (5 bases). CDR3 length: 14 residues. The V and J ends lost 3 bases and 1 base respectively, with 10 bases between them. Germline V gives CDR1 SGHRS, CDR2 YFSETQ. In nucleotides, the CDR3 is TGCGCCAGCAGCTGGAAGGGGATCCAAGAGACCCAGTACTTC. It is translated as CASSWKGIQETQYF.

This rearrangement joins TRBV4-1 to TRBJ1-3; 10 bases align to TRBD1. Germline CDR1 reads MGHRA; CDR2 reads YSYEKL. Losses at the gene ends were 4 bases for V and 0 bases for J; bases not matched to a gene: 6. The CDR3 has 17 amino acids. The chain's CDR3 is CASSPERTGGSGNTIYF. CDR3 bases: TGCGCCAGCAGCCCGGAACGGACAGGGGGCTCTGGAAACACCATATATTTT.

The chain employs TRBV14 and TRBJ2-5; 7 bases align to TRBD1. Germline lookup yields CDR1 SGHDN and CDR2 FVKESK. This CDR3 has 14 residues. The junction had 4 bases not matched to a gene; V was cut back by 2 bases and J by 4 bases. DNA for the CDR3: TGTGCCAGCAGCCAAAGGACAGGTCGAGAGACCCAGTACTTC. It translates to CASSQRTGRETQYF.

This chain connects TRBV5-1 to TRBJ1-2, with D perhaps TRBD1 (6 bases). Germline assignment: CDR1 SGHRS and CDR2 YFSETQ. CDR3 length: 16 residues. Trimming stripped 4 bases from V and 0 bases from J, with 16 bases between. CDR3 nucleotide sequence: TGCGCCAGCAGCAATAATCCGGGACAAGCTAACTATGGCTACACCTTC. Translation gives CASSNNPGQANYGYTF. The full variable domain, with the rest looked up from reference TRBV5-1 and TRBJ1-2, is KAGVTQTPRYLIKTRGQQVTLSCSPISGHRSVSWYQQTPGQGLQFLFEYFSETQRNKGNFPGRFSGRQFSNSRSEMNVSTLELGDSALYLCASSNNPGQANYGYTFGSGTRLTVV.

For this clone: This sample includes further DNA sequences coding for the same CDR3. J is TRBJ2-5 and V is TRBV5-1, with D possibly matching TRBD2 (5 bases). This CDR3 contains 13 residues. CDR1 is SGHRS and CDR2 is YFSETQ in the germline V gene. V lost 2 bases and J 1 base, leaving 6 bases between the germline ends. The CDR3 loop is CASSFGVQETQYF. CDR3 in DNA: TGCGCCAGCAGCTTCGGGGTCCAAGAGACCCAGTACTTC.

The chain links TRBV25-1 to TRBJ2-7, with TRBD1 matching 8 bases. The trim removed 1 base at V and 3 bases at J, leaving 5 bases unmatched. CDR1 and CDR2 from the germline V gene are MGHDK and SYGVNS. The CDR3 has 15 residues. For the CDR3, the DNA is TGTGCCAGCAGTGAATCCGGGGGACAGGTCTACGAGCAGTACTTC. This codes for CASSESGGQVYEQYF.